This record concerns one T cell receptor beta chain sequence. Its antigen is unknown. The V end lost 8 bases, the J end lost 4 bases, and 8 bases lay between the germline ends. This CDR3 is built from 11 residues. From germline, CDR1 is ENHRY and CDR2 SYGVKD. Original methodology: Out-of-frame sequences were removed, leaving around 2.2 million distinct TCRbeta sequences. The table came from immunoSEQ multiplex PCR; TCRdb's copy has only in-frame clones and leaves some out. For V, J and clone size, that table is used; D and trimming come from the DNA. The sample records under 50,000 clones, 60% to 80% being singletons. The record originates from a study of memory CD4+ T cells and cytomegalovirus serostatus. Overall study: Donors were healthy Belgian adults, several CMV seropositive and 24 seronegative.

Single viable CD3+CD4+CD8-CD45RO+ cells were sorted as the memory CD4+ T cells. Study findings and constraints: A US-trained random forest predicted CMV serostatus with median AUC around 0.9. CD4+ memory repertoires contained 67 of 164 reported CMV TCRbeta sequences.

This chain connects TRBV10-3 to TRBJ1-1, with D unclear. The source is an adult in good health and CMV-seronegative. The material sequenced was memory CD4+ T cells from blood. CDR3 amino acids: CAIADLTEAFF. CDR3 DNA sequence: TGTGCCATCGCGGACCTCACTGAAGCTTTCTTT.